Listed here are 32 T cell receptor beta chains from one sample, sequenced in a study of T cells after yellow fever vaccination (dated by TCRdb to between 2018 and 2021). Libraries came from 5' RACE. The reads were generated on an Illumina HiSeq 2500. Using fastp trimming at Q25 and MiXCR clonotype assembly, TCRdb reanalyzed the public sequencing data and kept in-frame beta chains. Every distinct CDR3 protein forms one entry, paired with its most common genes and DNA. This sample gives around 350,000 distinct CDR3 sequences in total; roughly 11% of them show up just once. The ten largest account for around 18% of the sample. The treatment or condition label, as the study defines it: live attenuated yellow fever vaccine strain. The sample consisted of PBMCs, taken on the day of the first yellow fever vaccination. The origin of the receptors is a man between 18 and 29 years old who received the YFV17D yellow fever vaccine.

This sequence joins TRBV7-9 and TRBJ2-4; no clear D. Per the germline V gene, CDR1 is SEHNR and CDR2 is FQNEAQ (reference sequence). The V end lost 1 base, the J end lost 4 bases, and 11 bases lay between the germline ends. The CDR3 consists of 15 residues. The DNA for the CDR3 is TGTGCCAGCAGCTTAGAGGCAGTGAGGAAAAACATTCAGTACTTC. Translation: CASSLEAVRKNIQYF.

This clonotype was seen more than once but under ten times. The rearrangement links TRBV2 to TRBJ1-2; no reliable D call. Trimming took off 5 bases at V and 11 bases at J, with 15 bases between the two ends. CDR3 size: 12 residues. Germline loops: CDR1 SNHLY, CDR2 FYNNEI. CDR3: CASSKSPVGYTF. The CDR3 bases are TGTGCCAGCAGTAAGAGCCCGGTCGGGTACACCTTC.

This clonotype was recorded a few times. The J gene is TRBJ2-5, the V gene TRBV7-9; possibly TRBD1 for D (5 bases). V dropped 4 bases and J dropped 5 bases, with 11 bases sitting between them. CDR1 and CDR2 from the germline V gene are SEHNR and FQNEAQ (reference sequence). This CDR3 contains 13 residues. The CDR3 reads CASSWGLGETQYF. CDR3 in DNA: TGTGCCAGCAGCTGGGGCTTGGGCGAGACCCAGTACTTC.

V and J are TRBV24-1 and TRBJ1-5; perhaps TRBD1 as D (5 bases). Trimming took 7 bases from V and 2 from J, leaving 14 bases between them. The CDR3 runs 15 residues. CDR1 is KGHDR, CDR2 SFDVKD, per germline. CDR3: CATSPGGEGNQPQHF. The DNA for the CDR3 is TGTGCCACCAGCCCGGGGGGTGAGGGCAATCAGCCCCAGCATTTT.

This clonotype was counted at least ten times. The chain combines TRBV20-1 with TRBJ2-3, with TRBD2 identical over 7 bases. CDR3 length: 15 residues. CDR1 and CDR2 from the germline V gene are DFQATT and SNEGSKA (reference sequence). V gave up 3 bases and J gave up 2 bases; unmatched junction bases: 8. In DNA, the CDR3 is TGCAGTGCTAGTACCGCTGCGGGGGTCACAGATACGCAGTATTTT. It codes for CSASTAAGVTDTQYF.

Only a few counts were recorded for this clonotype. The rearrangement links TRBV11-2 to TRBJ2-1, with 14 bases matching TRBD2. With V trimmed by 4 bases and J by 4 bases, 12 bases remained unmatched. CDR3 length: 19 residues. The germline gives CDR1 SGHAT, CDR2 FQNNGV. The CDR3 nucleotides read TGTGCCAGCAGCTCCGCCGTGGGACTAGCGGGGGTGGGTTACAATGAGCAGTTCTTC. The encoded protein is CASSSAVGLAGVGYNEQFF.

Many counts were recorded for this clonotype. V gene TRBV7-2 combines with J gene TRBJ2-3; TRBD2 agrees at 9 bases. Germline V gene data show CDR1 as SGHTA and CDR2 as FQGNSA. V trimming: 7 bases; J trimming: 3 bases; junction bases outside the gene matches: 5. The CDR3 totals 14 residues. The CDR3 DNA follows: TGTGCCAGCATACACGCGGGGGGGACAGATACGCAGTATTTT. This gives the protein CASIHAGGTDTQYF.

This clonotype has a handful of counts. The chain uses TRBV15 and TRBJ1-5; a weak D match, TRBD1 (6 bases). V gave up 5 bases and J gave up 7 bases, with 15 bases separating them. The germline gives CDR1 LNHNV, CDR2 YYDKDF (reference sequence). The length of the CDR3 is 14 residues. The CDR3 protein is CATSGTGSRQPQHF. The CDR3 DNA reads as TGTGCCACCAGCGGTACAGGGTCACGGCAGCCCCAGCATTTT. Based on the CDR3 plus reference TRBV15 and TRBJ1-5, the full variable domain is DAMVIQNPRYQVTQFGKPVTLSCSQTLNHNVMYWYQQKSSQAPKLLFHYYDKDFNNEADTPDNFQSRRPNTSFCFLDIRSPGLGDTAMYLCATSGTGSRQPQHFGDGTRLSIL.

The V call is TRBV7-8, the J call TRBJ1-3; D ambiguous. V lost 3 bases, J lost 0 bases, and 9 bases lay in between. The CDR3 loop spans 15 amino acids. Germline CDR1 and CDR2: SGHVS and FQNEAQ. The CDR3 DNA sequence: TGTGCCAGCAGCTTCATTTCGCACTCTGGAAACACCATATATTTT. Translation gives CASSFISHSGNTIYF.

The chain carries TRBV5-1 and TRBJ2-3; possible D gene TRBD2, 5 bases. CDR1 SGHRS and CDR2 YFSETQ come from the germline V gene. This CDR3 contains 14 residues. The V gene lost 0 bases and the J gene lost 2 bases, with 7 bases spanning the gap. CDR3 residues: CASSLALATDTQYF. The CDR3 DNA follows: TGCGCCAGCAGCTTGGCCCTAGCCACAGATACGCAGTATTTT.

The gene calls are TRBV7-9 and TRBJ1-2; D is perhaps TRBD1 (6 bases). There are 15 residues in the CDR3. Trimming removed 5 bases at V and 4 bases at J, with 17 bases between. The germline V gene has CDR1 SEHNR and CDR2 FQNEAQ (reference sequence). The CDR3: CASSRRGPEFYGYTF. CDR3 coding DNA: TGTGCCAGCAGCCGCCGGGGGCCTGAATTCTATGGCTACACCTTC. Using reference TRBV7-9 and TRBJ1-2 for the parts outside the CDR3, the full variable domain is DTGVSQNPRHKITKRGQNVTFRCDPISEHNRLYWYRQTLGQGPEFLTYFQNEAQLEKSRLLSDRFSAERPKGSFSTLEIQRTEQGDSAMYLCASSRRGPEFYGYTFGSGTRLTVV.

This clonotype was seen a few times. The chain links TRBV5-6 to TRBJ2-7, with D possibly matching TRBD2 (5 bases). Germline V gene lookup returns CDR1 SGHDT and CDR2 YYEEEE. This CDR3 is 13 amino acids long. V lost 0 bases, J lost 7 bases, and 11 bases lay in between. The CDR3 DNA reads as TGTGCCAGCAGCTTGGTCGCGGGCGGTGAGCAGTACGTC. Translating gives CASSLVAGGEQYV.

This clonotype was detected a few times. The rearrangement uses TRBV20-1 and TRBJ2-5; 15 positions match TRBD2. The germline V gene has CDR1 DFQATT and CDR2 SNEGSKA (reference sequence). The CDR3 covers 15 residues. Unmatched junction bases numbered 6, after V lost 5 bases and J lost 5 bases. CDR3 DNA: TGCAGTGCTTCCGGGACTAGCGGGGGGATTGAGACCCAGTACTTC. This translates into CSASGTSGGIETQYF.

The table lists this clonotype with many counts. The CDR3 DNA reads TGCGCCAGCAGCTCCGGAGTGGGGGGAGGACCCCTCCACTTT. It translates to CASSSGVGGGPLHF. The chain recombines TRBV5-1 with TRBJ1-6, with D possibly being TRBD1 (5 bases). Germline V lookup: CDR1 SGHRS, CDR2 YFSETQ. Trimming took 3 bases from V and 12 from J, leaving 16 bases between them. The CDR3 has 14 residues.

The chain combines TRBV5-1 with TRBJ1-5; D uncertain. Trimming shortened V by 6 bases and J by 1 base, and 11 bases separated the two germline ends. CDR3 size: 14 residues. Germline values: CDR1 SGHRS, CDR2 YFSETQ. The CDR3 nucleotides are TGCGCCAGCAAAGAGGGCGTAAGCAATCAGCCCCAGCATTTT. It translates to CASKEGVSNQPQHF.

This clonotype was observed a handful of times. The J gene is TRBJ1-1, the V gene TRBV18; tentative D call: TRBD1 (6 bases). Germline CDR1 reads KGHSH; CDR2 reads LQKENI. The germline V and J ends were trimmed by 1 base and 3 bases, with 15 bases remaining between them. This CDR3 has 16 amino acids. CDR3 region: CASSPRAQGAYTEAFF. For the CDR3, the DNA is TGTGCCAGCTCACCACGGGCACAGGGCGCGTACACTGAAGCTTTCTTT. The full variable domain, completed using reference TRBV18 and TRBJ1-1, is NAGVMQNPRHLVRRRGQEARLRCSPMKGHSHVYWYRQLPEEGLKFMVYLQKENIIDESGMPKERFSAEFPKEGPSILRIQQVVRGDSAAYFCASSPRAQGAYTEAFFGQGTRLTVV.

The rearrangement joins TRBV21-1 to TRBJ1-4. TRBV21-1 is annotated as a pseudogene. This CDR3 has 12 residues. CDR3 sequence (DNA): TGTGCCAGCAGCAAATGGCAAGAAAAACTGTTTTTT. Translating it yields CASSKWQEKLFF.

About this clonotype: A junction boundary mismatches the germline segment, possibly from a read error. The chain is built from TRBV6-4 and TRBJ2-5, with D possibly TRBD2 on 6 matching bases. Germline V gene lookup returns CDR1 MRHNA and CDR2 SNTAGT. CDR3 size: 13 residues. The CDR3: CASRDSGTETQYF. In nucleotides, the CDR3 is TGTGCCAGCAGAGACTCGGGGACTGAGACCCAGTACTTC.

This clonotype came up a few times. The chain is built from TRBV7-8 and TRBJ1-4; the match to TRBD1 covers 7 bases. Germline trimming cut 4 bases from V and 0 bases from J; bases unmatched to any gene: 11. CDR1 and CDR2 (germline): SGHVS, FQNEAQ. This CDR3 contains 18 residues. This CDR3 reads CASSSTATGIPTNEKLFF. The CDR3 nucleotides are TGTGCCAGCAGCTCGACGGCGACAGGGATACCAACTAATGAAAAACTGTTTTTT.

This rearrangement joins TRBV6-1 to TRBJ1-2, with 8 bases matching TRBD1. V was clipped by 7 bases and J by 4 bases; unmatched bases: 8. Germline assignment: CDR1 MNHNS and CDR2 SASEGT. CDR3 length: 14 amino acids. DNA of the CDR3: TGTGCCAGCATCCACGACAGGGGCGTCTATGGCTACACCTTC. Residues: CASIHDRGVYGYTF.

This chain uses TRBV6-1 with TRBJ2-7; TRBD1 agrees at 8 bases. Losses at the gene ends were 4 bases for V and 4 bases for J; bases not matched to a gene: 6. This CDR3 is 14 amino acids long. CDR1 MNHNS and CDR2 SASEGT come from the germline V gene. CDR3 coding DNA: TGTGCCAGCAGTGTCAGGACAGGGTCTTACGAGCAGTACGTC. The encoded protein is CASSVRTGSYEQYV.

The DNA of the CDR3 is TGTGCCAGTAGTCCGGGACAGACGAACACCGGGGAGCTGTTTTTT. This gives the protein CASSPGQTNTGELFF. The genes are TRBV19 and TRBJ2-2, with 7 bases that match TRBD1. Trimming removed 5 bases from V and 0 bases from J; junction bases left unmatched: 3. CDR3 length: 15 amino acids. Germline V gene data show CDR1 as LNHDA and CDR2 as SQIVND (reference sequence).

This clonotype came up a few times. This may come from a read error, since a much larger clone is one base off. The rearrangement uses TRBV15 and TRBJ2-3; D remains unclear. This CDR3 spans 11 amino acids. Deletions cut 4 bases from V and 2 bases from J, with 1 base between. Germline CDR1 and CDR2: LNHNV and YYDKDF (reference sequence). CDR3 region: CATSTTDTQYF. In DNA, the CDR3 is TGTGCCACCAGCACCACAGATACGCAGTATTTT.

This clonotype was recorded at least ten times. The CDR3 DNA reads as TGCGCCAGCAGAACCGGGACAGGGTTCTCCTACGAGCAGTACTTC. Amino acids: CASRTGTGFSYEQYF. V is TRBV5-1 and J is TRBJ2-7, with 9 bases that match TRBD1. CDR1 is SGHRS, CDR2 YFSETQ, per germline. The CDR3 is made up of 15 amino acids. Trimming cost V 5 bases and J 0 bases; bases outside gene matches: 6.

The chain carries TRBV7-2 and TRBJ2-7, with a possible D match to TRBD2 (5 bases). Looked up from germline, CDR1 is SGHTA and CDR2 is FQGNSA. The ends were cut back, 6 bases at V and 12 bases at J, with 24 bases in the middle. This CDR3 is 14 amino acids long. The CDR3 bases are TGTGCCAGCAGTCCGAGGGTGGGTGACCTTCCTTCGTACTTC. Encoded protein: CASSPRVGDLPSYF. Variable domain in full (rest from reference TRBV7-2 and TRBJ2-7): GAGVSQSPSNKVTEKGKDVELRCDPISGHTALYWYRQSLGQGLEFLIYFQGNSAPDKSGLPSDRFSAERTGGSVSTLTIQRTQQEDSAVYLCASSPRVGDLPSYFGPGTRLTVT.

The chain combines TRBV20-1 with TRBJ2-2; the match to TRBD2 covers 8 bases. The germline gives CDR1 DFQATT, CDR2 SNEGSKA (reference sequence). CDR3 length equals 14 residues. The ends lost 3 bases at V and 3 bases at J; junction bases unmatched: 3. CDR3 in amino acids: CSASGGADTGELFF. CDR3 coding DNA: TGCAGTGCTAGCGGGGGGGCCGACACCGGGGAGCTGTTTTTT.

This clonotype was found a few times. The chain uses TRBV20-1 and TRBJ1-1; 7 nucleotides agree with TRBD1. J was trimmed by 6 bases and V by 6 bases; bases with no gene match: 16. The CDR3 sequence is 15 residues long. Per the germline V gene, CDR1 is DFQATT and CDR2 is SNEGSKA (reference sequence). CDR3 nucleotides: TGCAGTGCCCAGGATTGGGCAGGGGGGTTGCCTGAAGCTTTCTTT. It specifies CSAQDWAGGLPEAFF.

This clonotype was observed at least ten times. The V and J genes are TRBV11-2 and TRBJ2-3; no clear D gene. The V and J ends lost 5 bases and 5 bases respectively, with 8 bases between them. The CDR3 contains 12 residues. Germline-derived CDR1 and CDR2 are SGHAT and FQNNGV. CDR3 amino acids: CASSPMVDTQYF. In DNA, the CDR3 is TGTGCCAGCAGCCCTATGGTAGATACGCAGTATTTT.

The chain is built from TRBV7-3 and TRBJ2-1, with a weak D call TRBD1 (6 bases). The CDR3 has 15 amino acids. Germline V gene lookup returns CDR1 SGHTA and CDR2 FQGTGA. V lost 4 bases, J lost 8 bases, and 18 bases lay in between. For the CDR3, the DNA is TGTGCCAGCAGCTCCCGAGGGGGTTACTTTGATGAGCAGTTCTTC. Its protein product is CASSSRGGYFDEQFF. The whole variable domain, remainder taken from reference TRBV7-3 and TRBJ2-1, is GAGVSQTPSNKVTEKGKYVELRCDPISGHTALYWYRQSLGQGPEFLIYFQGTGAADDSGLPNDRFFAVRPEGSVSTLKIQRTERGDSAVYLCASSSRGGYFDEQFFGPGTRLTVL.

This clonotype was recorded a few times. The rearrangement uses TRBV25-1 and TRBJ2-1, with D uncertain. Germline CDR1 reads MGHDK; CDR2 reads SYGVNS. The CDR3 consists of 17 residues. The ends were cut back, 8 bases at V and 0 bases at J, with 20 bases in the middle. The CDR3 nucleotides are TGTGCCAGCGGGCATCAGGACCTCGTAAGCTCCTACAATGAGCAGTTCTTC. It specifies CASGHQDLVSSYNEQFF.

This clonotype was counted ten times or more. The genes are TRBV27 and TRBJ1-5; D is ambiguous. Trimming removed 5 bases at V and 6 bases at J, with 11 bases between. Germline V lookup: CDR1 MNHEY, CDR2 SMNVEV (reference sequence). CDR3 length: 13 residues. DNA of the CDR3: TGTGCCAGCAGTCCTCGCCCTTCTCAGCCCCAGCATTTT. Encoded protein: CASSPRPSQPQHF.

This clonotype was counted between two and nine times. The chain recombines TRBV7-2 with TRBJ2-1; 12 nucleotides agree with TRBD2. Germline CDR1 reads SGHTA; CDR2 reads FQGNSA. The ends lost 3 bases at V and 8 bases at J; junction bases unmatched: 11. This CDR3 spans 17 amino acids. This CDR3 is CASSLVRETSGGYEQFF. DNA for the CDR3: TGTGCCAGCAGCTTGGTCCGAGAGACTAGCGGGGGATATGAGCAGTTCTTC.